These 5 T cell receptor beta chains share one sample of origin, sequenced in a study of somatic mutations in T cells in chronic GVHD. TCRdb's table, derived via immunoSEQ multiplex PCR, lists solely in-frame clones and lacks some. The table lists 11,000 to 15,000 clones, around 73% of them singletons. Sequenced: Vbeta20-negative CD4+ T cells from blood. All receptors derive from a male patient aged 45-60 years with chronic graft-versus-host disease. Some of these T cells may belong to the graft donor.

The chain joins TRBV5-6 to TRBJ2-5, with D tentatively TRBD1 (5 bases). The CDR3 covers 15 residues. V was trimmed by 0 bases and J by 4 bases, leaving 13 bases between them. Germline V lookup: CDR1 SGHDT, CDR2 YYEEEE. The CDR3: CASSLESGIRETQYF. As DNA, the CDR3 is TGTGCCAGCAGCTTGGAGTCAGGGATCCGAGAGACCCAGTACTTC. Full variable domain (remainder filled in from reference TRBV5-6 and TRBJ2-5): DAGVTQSPTHLIKTRGQQVTLRCSPKSGHDTVSWYQQALGQGPQFIFQYYEEEERQRGNFPDRFSGHQFPNYSSELNVNALLLGDSALYLCASSLESGIRETQYFGPGTRLLVL.

V usage is TRBV7-9 and J usage is TRBJ2-1; 8 bases are a match to TRBD1. The germline V gene encodes CDR1 SEHNR and CDR2 FQNEAQ (reference sequence). This CDR3 has 13 residues. V lost 11 bases, J lost 5 bases, and 8 bases stayed unmatched. This chain's CDR3 is CAVPQGADNEQFF. CDR3 sequence (DNA): TGTGCCGTCCCCCAGGGGGCGGACAATGAGCAGTTCTTC.

This chain uses TRBV25-1 with TRBJ1-6, with no clear D. CDR3 length equals 14 residues. CDR1 and CDR2 from the germline V gene are MGHDK and SYGVNS. The ends were cut back, 4 bases at V and 6 bases at J, with 10 bases in the middle. The CDR3 DNA sequence: TGTGCCAGCAGTGGGGAGGCAGGTAATTCACCCCTCCACTTT. Amino acids: CASSGEAGNSPLHF.

The V gene is TRBV9, the J gene TRBJ1-2, with a possible D match to TRBD1 (5 bases). The CDR3 sequence is 15 residues long. V lost 0 bases and J lost 1, with 10 bases in between. Germline-derived CDR1 and CDR2 are SGDLS and YYNGEE. CDR3 residues: CASSVGDSLNYGYTF. CDR3 nucleotides: TGTGCCAGCAGCGTAGGAGACAGCCTTAACTATGGCTACACCTTC.

The chain couples TRBV6-5 to TRBJ2-7; 10 bases map to TRBD1. The CDR3 runs to 15 residues. V shed 0 bases, J shed 4 bases, and the junction held 3 bases outside the gene matches. The germline gives CDR1 MNHEY, CDR2 SVGAGI. CDR3 sequence reads: CASSYSGTGEYEQYF. CDR3 in DNA: TGTGCCAGCAGTTACTCCGGGACAGGGGAGTACGAGCAGTACTTC.